These T cell receptor beta chains were read from a single sample in a study of regulatory T cells in long-lasting Graves disease. In TCRdb, the multiplex PCR reads were re-called with MiXCR into one record per CDR3 protein. The sample lists about 310,000 distinct CDR3 sequences, around a fifth seen once, with around three fifths in the top ten. The sequenced sample was peripheral blood mononuclear cells (PBMCs), obtained when the disease was refractory, from a patient treated with antithyroid drugs. Every receptor here comes from a female donor with Graves disease. Each CDR3 is given with its conserved first and last residue. The D gene is left open where the match is weak. A row's size may be missing; if present it is once, few, many or a size class.

CDR3aa: CASSITGTTYEQYF
CDR3nt: TGTGCCAGCAGTATCACCGGGACAACCTACGAGCAGTACTTC
abundance: many
v_gene: TRBV6-1
d_gene: -
j_gene: TRBJ2-7

CDR3aa: CASSLTDSNQPQHF
CDR3nt: TGTGCCAGCAGTTTAACAGATTCCAATCAGCCCCAGCATTTT
abundance: many
v_gene: TRBV28
d_gene: -
j_gene: TRBJ1-5

CDR3aa: CASSYLGTADEKLFF
CDR3nt: TGTGCCAGCAGTTACCTAGGGACAGCCGATGAAAAACTGTTTTTT
abundance: many
v_gene: TRBV6-5
d_gene: TRBD1
j_gene: TRBJ1-4

CDR3aa: CASSPWGTEAFF
CDR3nt: TGTGCCAGCAGCCCTTGGGGTACTGAAGCTTTCTTT
abundance: many
v_gene: TRBV7-8
d_gene: -
j_gene: TRBJ1-1

CDR3aa: CASSRTQLDYTF
CDR3nt: TGTGCCAGCAGCCGGACCCAGCTAGACTACACCTTC
abundance: once
v_gene: TRBV6-1
d_gene: -
j_gene: TRBJ1-2

CDR3aa: CASRDDRSGETQYF
CDR3nt: TGTGCCAGCAGAGACGACAGATCAGGAGAGACCCAGTACTTC
abundance: -
v_gene: TRBV2
d_gene: -
j_gene: TRBJ2-5

CDR3aa: CASSPSRVGTEAFF
CDR3nt: TGTGCCAGCAGTCCAAGCAGGGTGGGAACTGAAGCTTTCTTT
abundance: many
v_gene: TRBV28
d_gene: -
j_gene: TRBJ1-1

CDR3aa: CASRGGIEQFF
CDR3nt: TGTGCCAGCAGGGGAGGGATTGAGCAGTTCTTC
abundance: few
v_gene: TRBV11-2
d_gene: TRBD2
j_gene: TRBJ2-1

CDR3aa: CASSVETGTAGLAFF
CDR3nt: TGCGCCAGCAGCGTAGAGACCGGGACAGCGGGATTGGCTTTCTTT
abundance: few
v_gene: TRBV4-1
d_gene: TRBD1
j_gene: TRBJ1-1

CDR3aa: CASSLGAGIQYF
CDR3nt: TGTGCCAGCAGTTTAGGCGCCGGCATCCAGTACTTC
abundance: many
v_gene: TRBV12-3/TRBV12-4
d_gene: -
j_gene: TRBJ2-5

CDR3aa: CASSEAGDNEQFF
CDR3nt: TGTGCCAGCAGTGAAGCGGGAGACAATGAGCAGTTCTTC
abundance: -
v_gene: TRBV7-2
d_gene: TRBD2
j_gene: TRBJ2-1

CDR3aa: CASSTGKPRTFEETQYF
CDR3nt: TGTGCCAGCTCAACGGGAAAGCCAAGAACCTTTGAAGAGACCCAGTACTTC
abundance: -
v_gene: TRBV18
d_gene: -
j_gene: TRBJ2-5

CDR3aa: CASNLVRASAGNTIYF
CDR3nt: TGTGCCAGCAACTTAGTTCGCGCTTCTGCTGGAAACACCATATATTTT
abundance: once
v_gene: TRBV11-2
d_gene: -
j_gene: TRBJ1-3

CDR3aa: CASSFRGGSSYNEQFF
CDR3nt: TGTGCCAGCAGCTTTAGGGGAGGCAGCTCCTACAATGAGCAGTTCTTC
abundance: few
v_gene: TRBV7-3
d_gene: -
j_gene: TRBJ2-1

CDR3aa: CASSPPGVTNEKLFF
CDR3nt: TGTGCCAGCAGCCCCCCCGGGGTAACTAATGAAAAACTGTTTTTT
abundance: many
v_gene: TRBV28
d_gene: -
j_gene: TRBJ1-4

CDR3aa: CASSSVVEETQYF
CDR3nt: TGTGCCAGCAGCTCCGTAGTCGAAGAGACCCAGTACTTC
abundance: many
v_gene: TRBV7-2
d_gene: -
j_gene: TRBJ2-5

CDR3aa: CASSFTGTDSYEQYF
CDR3nt: TGTGCCAGCAGCTTCACCGGGACAGACTCCTACGAGCAGTACTTC
abundance: -
v_gene: TRBV7-2
d_gene: TRBD1
j_gene: TRBJ2-7

CDR3aa: CAISESGRSEYEQYF
CDR3nt: TGTGCCATCAGTGAGTCCGGGAGGAGCGAATACGAGCAGTACTTC
abundance: few
v_gene: TRBV10-3
d_gene: TRBD2
j_gene: TRBJ2-7

CDR3aa: CASSSPGGGKETQYF
CDR3nt: TGTGCCAGCAGCTCCCCAGGTGGCGGAAAAGAGACCCAGTACTTC
abundance: -
v_gene: TRBV5-4
d_gene: -
j_gene: TRBJ2-5

CDR3aa: CASSIGLAGGTDTQYF
CDR3nt: TGTGCCAGCAGCATCGGACTAGCGGGAGGCACAGATACGCAGTATTTT
abundance: -
v_gene: TRBV7-9
d_gene: TRBD2
j_gene: TRBJ2-3

CDR3aa: CASSTGTLNEKLFF
CDR3nt: TGTGCCAGTAGTACCGGGACCCTCAATGAAAAACTGTTTTTT
abundance: -
v_gene: TRBV19
d_gene: -
j_gene: TRBJ1-4

CDR3aa: CASGEDYGYTF
CDR3nt: TGTGCCAGCGGGGAGGACTATGGCTACACCTTC
abundance: -
v_gene: TRBV3-1
d_gene: -
j_gene: TRBJ1-2

CDR3aa: CAISDLGQRSSSYEQYF
CDR3nt: TGTGCCATCAGTGACCTTGGACAGAGAAGTAGCTCCTACGAGCAGTACTTC
abundance: many
v_gene: TRBV10-3
d_gene: -
j_gene: TRBJ2-7

CDR3aa: CATSLPGTGDSNQPQHF
CDR3nt: TGTGCCACCAGCCTACCCGGGACAGGCGATAGCAATCAGCCCCAGCATTTT
abundance: few
v_gene: TRBV15
d_gene: TRBD1
j_gene: TRBJ1-5

CDR3aa: CASIAGDRPYGYTF
CDR3nt: TGTGCCAGCATTGCCGGGGACAGGCCCTATGGCTACACCTTC
abundance: once
v_gene: TRBV19
d_gene: TRBD1
j_gene: TRBJ1-2

CDR3aa: CASSLDRPAGNQPQHF
CDR3nt: TGTGCCAGCAGCTTAGATCGGCCAGCCGGCAATCAGCCCCAGCATTTT
abundance: -
v_gene: TRBV7-2
d_gene: -
j_gene: TRBJ1-5

CDR3aa: CASSQVGLASSYEQYF
CDR3nt: TGTGCCAGCAGCCAAGTAGGGCTAGCGAGCTCCTACGAGCAGTACTTC
abundance: few
v_gene: TRBV3-1
d_gene: -
j_gene: TRBJ2-7

CDR3aa: CSVEPTSGRETQYF
CDR3nt: TGCAGCGTTGAACCAACTAGCGGGAGAGAGACCCAGTACTTC
abundance: many
v_gene: TRBV29-1
d_gene: TRBD2
j_gene: TRBJ2-5